The sequence of this T cell receptor (beta chain) was determined in a study of CD8 T cells in ankylosing spondylitis. One entry per CDR3 protein results from TCRdb running MiXCR on the 5' RACE reads. The sample shows some 130,000 distinct CDR3 sequences, 6% to 8% of them seen only once. This clonotype was counted ten times or more. The CDR3 is 14 residues long. The germline CDR1 and CDR2 sequences are MNHNS and SASEGT. Trimming cost V 6 bases and J 8 bases, with 16 bases left between them. V and J are TRBV6-1 and TRBJ2-2; no firm D call. The TCR sequence derives from a female donor with ankylosing spondylitis or in good health (not recorded which). Specimen: blood, either unsorted or a sorted T cell fraction (not recorded which). DNA for the CDR3: TGTGCCAGCAGCTCCCTAGACTCTTTGGGGGAGCTGTTTTTT. Protein sequence: CASSSLDSLGELFF.